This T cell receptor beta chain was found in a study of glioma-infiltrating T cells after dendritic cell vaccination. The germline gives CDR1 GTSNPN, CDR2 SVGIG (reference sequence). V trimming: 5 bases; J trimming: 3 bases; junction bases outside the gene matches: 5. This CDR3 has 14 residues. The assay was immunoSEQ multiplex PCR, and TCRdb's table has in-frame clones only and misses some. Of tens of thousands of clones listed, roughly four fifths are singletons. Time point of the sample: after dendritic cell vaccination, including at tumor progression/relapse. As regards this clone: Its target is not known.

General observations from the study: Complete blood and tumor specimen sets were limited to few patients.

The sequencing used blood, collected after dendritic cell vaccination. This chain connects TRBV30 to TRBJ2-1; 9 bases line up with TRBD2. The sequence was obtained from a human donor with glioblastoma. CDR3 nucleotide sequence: TGTGCCTGGGCCAGTAGCGGGGGCTACAATGAGCAGTTCTTC. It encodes CAWASSGGYNEQFF.